The T cell receptor (beta chain) under discussion was sequenced for a study of blood T cell repertoires in COVID-19. About the research overall: Samples came from the United States, Italy and Spain, spanning acute and convalescent COVID-19.

Germline assignment: CDR1 SNHLY and CDR2 FYNNEI. The CDR3 covers 14 residues. Trimming took 8 bases from V and 4 from J, leaving 18 bases between them. This clone was found once. Using immunoSEQ multiplex PCR, the repertoire was profiled, and TCRdb retains in-frame clones only, with some absent. The sample holds roughly 130,000 clones, over 85% seen once. This sequence originates from a man in his 60s with COVID-19, enrolled during active disease. Sequencing used peripheral blood. This rearrangement joins TRBV2 to TRBJ2-7, with D possibly TRBD2 on 6 matching bases. CDR3 protein: CASGTYGGSYEQYF. CDR3 bases: TGTGCCAGCGGAACGTATGGGGGGTCGTACGAGCAGTACTTC.